Below are 15 T cell receptor beta chains sequenced from a single sample in a study of response to subunit inactivated influenza vaccine. TCRdb reanalysed the RT-PCR reads using MiXCR and keeps one entry per CDR3 protein. The sample comprises more than 200,000 distinct CDR3 sequences, 9.5% to 15% of which are singletons, and 7.8% rests with the top ten. The specimen was non-naive T cells sorted from PBMCs, collected approximately 15 days before vaccination. Receptors originate from a man over 45 who received an inactivated influenza vaccine.

With respect to this clonotype: An end of the junction does not agree with germline; a read error may underlie this. The chain links TRBV27 to TRBJ2-7, with D possibly matching TRBD1 (6 bases). The CDR3 loop spans 14 amino acids. Germline assignment: CDR1 MNHEY and CDR2 SMNVEV (reference sequence). The CDR3 bases are TGTGCCAGCAGTTTATCGTCCGGGGTAGGGACAAGGGACTTC. This gives the protein CASSLSSGVGTRDF.

The chain recombines TRBV5-1 with TRBJ2-2; D is perhaps TRBD2 (5 bases). V was shortened by 4 bases and J by 0 bases, with 10 bases between the two germline ends. The germline gives CDR1 SGHRS, CDR2 YFSETQ. CDR3 length: 15 amino acids. CDR3 protein: CASSRSGANTGELFF. CDR3 coding DNA: TGCGCCAGCAGCCGGAGCGGCGCGAACACCGGGGAGCTGTTTTTT.

There are a few counts of this clonotype. The chain uses TRBV3-1 and TRBJ1-2, with D uncertain. CDR3 length: 13 amino acids. CDR1 and CDR2 from the germline V gene are LGHDT and YNNKEL (reference sequence). Deletions cut 2 bases from V and 7 bases from J, with 11 bases between. CDR3 region: CASSQKGKGGYTF. The DNA of the CDR3 is TGTGCCAGCAGCCAAAAAGGGAAGGGTGGCTACACCTTC. The whole variable domain, remainder taken from reference TRBV3-1 and TRBJ1-2, is DTAVSQTPKYLVTQMGNDKSIKCEQNLGHDTMYWYKQDSKKFLKIMFSYNNKELIINETVPNRFSPKSPDKAHLNLHINSLELGDSAVYFCASSQKGKGGYTFGSGTRLTVV.

V and J are TRBV7-7 and TRBJ2-5, with 12 bases that match TRBD2. The length of the CDR3 is 17 residues. V lost 1 base to trimming and J lost 5 bases; unmatched junction nucleotides: 8. From germline, CDR1 is SSHAT and CDR2 FNYEAQ (reference sequence). The CDR3 nucleotides are TGTGCCAGCAGCTTAGAGAGACTAGCGGGAGTCGGGGAGACCCAGTACTTC. Protein sequence: CASSLERLAGVGETQYF.

There are a few counts of this clonotype. This chain joins TRBV15 and TRBJ1-5; possibly TRBD1 for D (6 bases). From germline, CDR1 is LNHNV and CDR2 YYDKDF (reference sequence). V was cut by 3 bases and J by 3 bases, with 12 bases left in between. This CDR3 spans 15 amino acids. The CDR3 loop reads CATSSLGGHNQPQHF. DNA of the CDR3: TGTGCCACCAGCAGCCTAGGGGGTCACAATCAGCCCCAGCATTTT.

This clonotype occurred many times. The rearrangement links TRBV20-1 to TRBJ2-2; D not resolved. V shed 5 bases and J shed 10 bases, with 11 bases lying between them. Germline CDR1 DFQATT, CDR2 SNEGSKA (reference sequence). The CDR3 is made up of 11 amino acids. CDR3 amino acids: CSAVHRVELFF. CDR3 nucleotide sequence: TGCAGTGCTGTACACCGGGTGGAGCTGTTTTTT.

The chain is built from TRBV24-1 and TRBJ2-3; TRBD2 matches at 10 bases. The V gene's germline CDR1 is KGHDR and CDR2 SFDVKD. The CDR3 length is 17 residues. The trim removed 1 base at V and 2 bases at J, leaving 5 bases unmatched. The CDR3 DNA follows: TGTGCCACCAGTGATTTACCTAGCGGGGGAGTCACAGATACGCAGTATTTT. The encoded protein is CATSDLPSGGVTDTQYF.

This clonotype was counted only a few times. The rearrangement joins TRBV7-9 to TRBJ2-7, with D possibly being TRBD1 (5 bases). This CDR3 contains 12 residues. Trimming stripped 8 bases from V and 7 bases from J, with 15 bases between. CDR1 SEHNR and CDR2 FQNEAQ come from the germline V gene (reference sequence). The CDR3 spells CASGIQGREQYF. For the CDR3, the DNA is TGTGCCAGCGGGATTCAGGGAAGAGAGCAGTACTTC.

The table lists this clonotype with many counts. This chain joins TRBV6-2 or TRBV6-3 and TRBJ2-1; weak D call: TRBD2 (5 bases). The V and J ends lost 2 bases and 0 bases respectively, with 14 bases between them. There are 17 residues in the CDR3. Germline CDR1 MNHEY, CDR2 SVGEGT. The CDR3 reads CASSYPLGLVSYNEQFF. The CDR3 nucleotides read TGTGCCAGCAGTTACCCTCTAGGACTTGTCTCCTACAATGAGCAGTTCTTC.

This clonotype showed up just a few times. The chain carries TRBV6-2 or TRBV6-3 and TRBJ1-4; no reliable D call. The CDR3 has 13 amino acids. Between the trimmed V and J ends, which lost 7 bases and 7 bases, there was a span of 13 bases. Looked up from germline, CDR1 is MNHEY and CDR2 is SVGEGT. CDR3 nucleotides: TGTGCCAGCAACGACGGGCGTGGTGAAAAACTGTTTTTT. This codes for CASNDGRGEKLFF.

With respect to this clonotype: A read error is possible here, since a much larger clone lies one base away. This rearrangement joins TRBV5-5 to TRBJ2-5; 9 bases match TRBD1. The trim removed 8 bases at V and 5 bases at J, leaving 13 bases unmatched. Germline CDR1 is SGHKS and CDR2 is YYEKEE (reference sequence). The CDR3 loop spans 15 amino acids. CDR3 DNA sequence: TGTGCCAGAAACGCCCGGGGACAGGGTAGGGAGACCCAGTACTTC. This sequence encodes CARNARGQGRETQYF.

This clonotype was detected ten times or more. This chain connects TRBV28 to TRBJ1-4; TRBD1 aligns across 7 bases. J lost 6 bases, V lost 5 bases, and 12 bases had no gene match. The CDR3 has 16 residues. Germline values: CDR1 MDHEN, CDR2 SYDVKM. CDR3 DNA sequence: TGTGCCAGCAGTCCACCCCGGAGGACAGGAGATGAAAAACTGTTTTTT. Protein sequence: CASSPPRRTGDEKLFF.

This clonotype was observed a handful of times. J is TRBJ2-3 and V is TRBV24-1; TRBD2 aligns across 9 bases. CDR1 is KGHDR and CDR2 is SFDVKD in the germline V gene. J was trimmed by 5 bases and V by 1 base; bases with no gene match: 6. The CDR3 has 16 residues. Here the CDR3 DNA reads TGTGCCACCAGTGATTTTAGCGGGAGAGGAGTAGATACGCAGTATTTT. Its translation: CATSDFSGRGVDTQYF.

This clonotype occurred a few times. The chain employs TRBV30 and TRBJ1-2; 9 nucleotides line up with TRBD1. V shed 0 bases, J shed 6 bases, and the junction held 5 bases outside the gene matches. Germline values: CDR1 GTSNPN, CDR2 SVGIG (reference sequence). The CDR3 has 14 residues. Written as DNA, the CDR3 is TGTGCCTGGAGTGTACTTGGACAGGGGCATGGCTACACCTTC. It is translated as CAWSVLGQGHGYTF.

This chain links TRBV7-9 with TRBJ2-3, with 8 bases aligning to TRBD2. The CDR3 consists of 15 residues. CDR1 and CDR2 (germline): SEHNR, FQNEAQ (reference sequence). V lost 5 bases, J lost 1 base, and 5 bases stayed unmatched. In DNA, the CDR3 is TGTGCCAGCAGCCAAGCTAGCGGGCGCACAGATACGCAGTATTTT. Its translation is CASSQASGRTDTQYF.